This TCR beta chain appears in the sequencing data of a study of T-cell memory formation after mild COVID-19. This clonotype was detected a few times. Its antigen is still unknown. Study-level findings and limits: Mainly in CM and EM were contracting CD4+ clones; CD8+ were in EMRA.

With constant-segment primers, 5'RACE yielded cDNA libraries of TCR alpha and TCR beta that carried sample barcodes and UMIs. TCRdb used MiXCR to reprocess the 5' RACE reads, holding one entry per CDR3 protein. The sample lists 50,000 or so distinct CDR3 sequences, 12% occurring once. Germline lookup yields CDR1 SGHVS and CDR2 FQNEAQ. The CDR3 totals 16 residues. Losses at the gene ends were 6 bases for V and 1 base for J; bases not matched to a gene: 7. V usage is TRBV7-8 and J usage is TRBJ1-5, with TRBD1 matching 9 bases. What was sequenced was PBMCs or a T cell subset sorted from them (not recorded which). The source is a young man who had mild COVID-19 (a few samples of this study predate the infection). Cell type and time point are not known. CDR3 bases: TGTGCCAGCAGTATGGGAGGGACAGGGAGCAATCAGCCCCAGCATTTT. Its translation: CASSMGGTGSNQPQHF.